This note documents a single T cell receptor beta chain sequence. This sample is drawn from a study of control samples from healthy donors and cancer patients. J was trimmed by 1 base and V by 5 bases; bases with no gene match: 9. The CDR3 extends over 16 amino acids. Per the germline V gene, CDR1 is SGHAT and CDR2 is FQNNGV. Assay: immunoSEQ multiplex PCR; the TCRdb copy retains only in-frame clones and omits some. This table holds fewer than 120,000 clones, approximately 87% found once. Sequencing was performed on PBMCs. The V gene is TRBV11-2, the J gene TRBJ2-3; TRBD2 agrees at 7 bases. This TCR derives from a woman in her sixties or seventies with lung cancer. DNA of the CDR3: TGTGCCAGCAGCAAACCCCCAAGCGGGGGCACAGATACGCAGTATTTT. This gives the protein CASSKPPSGGTDTQYF.